These T cell receptor beta chains were read from a single sample in a study of fetal regulatory T cell absence and autoimmunity. Clones were read by immunoSEQ multiplex PCR, and TCRdb kept only the in-frame ones, dropping some. Of just over 45,000 clones listed, roughly 80% were seen once; the top ten hold around 0.43%. The specimen sequenced was cord blood. The origin of the receptors is a newborn boy with IPEX syndrome. CDR3s include the opening cysteine and the closing phenylalanine or tryptophan. Fields, in order: D gene, V gene, J gene, CDR3 protein. The D gene is left open where the match is weak.

NA,TRBV6-5,TRBJ2-7,CASEGSNSYEQYF
NA,TRBV29-1,TRBJ2-7,CSVAGAYEQYF
TRBD2,TRBV4-1,TRBJ2-3,CASSRTSGATDTQYF
NA,TRBV9,TRBJ2-7,CASSVGLPPYEQYF
NA,TRBV5-4,TRBJ2-7,CASSLARSYEQYF
TRBD2,TRBV9,TRBJ2-3,CASSEGAGGNADTQYF
TRBD2,TRBV4-1,TRBJ2-3,CASSQEPGLAETTDTQYF
NA,TRBV20-1,TRBJ1-4,CSAPGTEKLFF
TRBD1,TRBV5-1,TRBJ1-2,CASSLETGQGGGYTF
TRBD1,TRBV7-6,TRBJ1-5,CASSFGTGHNQPQHF
NA,TRBV25-1,TRBJ2-5,CASSSTLKYF
TRBD1,TRBV30,TRBJ1-2,CAWSSHGTANGYTF
TRBD2,TRBV27,TRBJ2-5,CASSLAGDGTQYF